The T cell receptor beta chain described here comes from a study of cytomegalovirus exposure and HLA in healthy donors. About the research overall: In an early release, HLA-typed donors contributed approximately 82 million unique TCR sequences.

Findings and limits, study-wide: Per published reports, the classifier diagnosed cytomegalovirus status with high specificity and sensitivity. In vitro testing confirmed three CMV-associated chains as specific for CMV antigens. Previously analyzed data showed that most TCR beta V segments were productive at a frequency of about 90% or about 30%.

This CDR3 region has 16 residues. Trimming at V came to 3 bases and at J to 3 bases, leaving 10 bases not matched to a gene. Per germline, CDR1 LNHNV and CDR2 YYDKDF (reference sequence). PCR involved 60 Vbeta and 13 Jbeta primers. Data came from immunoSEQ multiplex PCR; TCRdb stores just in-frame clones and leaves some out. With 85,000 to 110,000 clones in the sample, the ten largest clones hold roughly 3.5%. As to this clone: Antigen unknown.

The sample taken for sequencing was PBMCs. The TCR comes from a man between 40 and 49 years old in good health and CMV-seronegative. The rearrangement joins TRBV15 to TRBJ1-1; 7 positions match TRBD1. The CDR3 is CATSRDYRGSDTEAFF. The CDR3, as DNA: TGTGCCACCAGCAGGGACTACAGGGGATCGGACACTGAAGCTTTCTTT.